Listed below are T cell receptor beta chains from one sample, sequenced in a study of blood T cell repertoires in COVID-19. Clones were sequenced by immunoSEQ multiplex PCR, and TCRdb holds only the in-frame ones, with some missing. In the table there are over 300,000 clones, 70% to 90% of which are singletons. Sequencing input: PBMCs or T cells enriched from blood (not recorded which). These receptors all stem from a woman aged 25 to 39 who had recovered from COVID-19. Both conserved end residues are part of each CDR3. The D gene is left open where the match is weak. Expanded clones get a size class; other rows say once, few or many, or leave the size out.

DNA: TGTGCCAGCAGCCAACAGACAGGGGGCCTCTACGAGCAGTACTTC; CDR3: CASSQQTGGLYEQYF; size: NA; D: TRBD1; V: TRBV4-2; J: TRBJ2-7
DNA: TGTGCCTGGACGCCGGACAGGGTGGAAAAACTGTTTTTT; CDR3: CAWTPDRVEKLFF; size: NA; D: TRBD1; V: TRBV30; J: TRBJ1-4
DNA: TGTGCCAGCACCATGGCCCTAAGCGGGGGGGCTGGGGAGACCCAGTACTTC; CDR3: CASTMALSGGAGETQYF; size: NA; D: TRBD2; V: TRBV7-8; J: TRBJ2-5
DNA: TGTGCCAGCGGAGGGGCTCAGCCCCAGCATTTT; CDR3: CASGGAQPQHF; size: once; D: NA; V: TRBV6-6; J: TRBJ1-5
DNA: TGTGCCAGCAGTTACGAGGGCCGTCCTAACTATGGCTACACCTTC; CDR3: CASSYEGRPNYGYTF; size: NA; D: NA; V: TRBV6-2/TRBV6-3; J: TRBJ1-2
DNA: TGTGCCAGCAGCTTGGTTGGCCAGAATGAAAAACTGTTTTTT; CDR3: CASSLVGQNEKLFF; size: NA; D: NA; V: TRBV5-6; J: TRBJ1-4
DNA: TGCGCCAGCAGCCTGGGACAGGGGGCGAATGGCTACACCTTC; CDR3: CASSLGQGANGYTF; size: NA; D: TRBD1; V: TRBV5-1; J: TRBJ1-2
DNA: TGCGCCAGCACCCGGACAGGGGACAACACTGAAGCTTTCTTT; CDR3: CASTRTGDNTEAFF; size: NA; D: TRBD1; V: TRBV4-1; J: TRBJ1-1
DNA: TGTGCCAGCAGTGACGGGACAGGAGGTTATGGCTACACCTTC; CDR3: CASSDGTGGYGYTF; size: NA; D: TRBD1; V: TRBV6-4; J: TRBJ1-2
DNA: TGTGCCAGCAGCCCAGGGGTGGGCCGGGGGGACCACAATGAGCAGTTCTTC; CDR3: CASSPGVGRGDHNEQFF; size: NA; D: NA; V: TRBV3-1/TRBV3-2; J: TRBJ2-1
DNA: TGTGCCAGCAGCTTAATGAGGGGACAGGGGACTAATGAAAAACTGTTTTTT; CDR3: CASSLMRGQGTNEKLFF; size: NA; D: TRBD1; V: TRBV11-2; J: TRBJ1-4
DNA: TGCGCCAGCAGCTTGGTGCGCAGGAAGAACACTGAAGCTTTCTTT; CDR3: CASSLVRRKNTEAFF; size: NA; D: NA; V: TRBV5-1; J: TRBJ1-1
DNA: TGTGCCAGCACCGGGGGGGGTGAAAGTCAGCCCCAGCATTTT; CDR3: CASTGGGESQPQHF; size: NA; D: NA; V: TRBV6-5; J: TRBJ1-5
DNA: TGTGCCAGCAGTCGACAGGGTAAGAACACTGAAGCTTTCTTT; CDR3: CASSRQGKNTEAFF; size: NA; D: TRBD1; V: TRBV2; J: TRBJ1-1
DNA: TGTGCCAGTAGTATAGCAGGACAGCAGACACTGCATAGCAATCAGCCCCAGCATTTT; CDR3: CASSIAGQQTLHSNQPQHF; size: NA; D: NA; V: TRBV19; J: TRBJ1-5
DNA: TGTGCCAGCAGTCAAAGCCGGGGGAGCACTGAAGCTTTCTTT; CDR3: CASSQSRGSTEAFF; size: NA; D: NA; V: TRBV6-5; J: TRBJ1-1
DNA: TGTGCCAGCTCACTCCCGGGTCGCGGGGAGCTGTTTTTT; CDR3: CASSLPGRGELFF; size: NA; D: NA; V: TRBV18; J: TRBJ2-2
DNA: TGTGCCAGCTCACCGATAGTAGTCGGGGAGACCGGGGAGCTGTTTTTT; CDR3: CASSPIVVGETGELFF; size: few; D: NA; V: TRBV18; J: TRBJ2-2
DNA: TGTGCCATCACTCCGGGACAGGGCTTCCACGAGCAGTACTTC; CDR3: CAITPGQGFHEQYF; size: NA; D: TRBD1; V: TRBV10-3; J: TRBJ2-7
DNA: TGTGCCAGCAGCGGTAGGGGGACGAGCTACGAGCAGTACTTC; CDR3: CASSGRGTSYEQYF; size: NA; D: NA; V: TRBV5-6; J: TRBJ2-7
DNA: TGTGCCAGCAGTGACGCGCAACGAGCGGGGGGCCCCCGAGAGACCCAGTACTTC; CDR3: CASSDAQRAGGPRETQYF; size: NA; D: TRBD2; V: TRBV2; J: TRBJ2-5
DNA: TGCGCCAGCAGCCAAGATGGGACAGGCCAAGAGACCCAGTACTTC; CDR3: CASSQDGTGQETQYF; size: NA; D: TRBD1; V: TRBV4-1; J: TRBJ2-5
DNA: TGTGCCAGCAGCCCCGTCGGGACCGGGGAGCTGTTTTTT; CDR3: CASSPVGTGELFF; size: NA; D: NA; V: TRBV5-4; J: TRBJ2-2
DNA: TGCGCCAGCAGCCAATCAGGACAGGGTGTTTCACCCCTCCACTTT; CDR3: CASSQSGQGVSPLHF; size: NA; D: TRBD1; V: TRBV4-1; J: TRBJ1-6
DNA: TGTGCCAGCAGCCCAGGACAGCTAACCTACGGCTACACCTTC; CDR3: CASSPGQLTYGYTF; size: NA; D: NA; V: TRBV7-9; J: TRBJ1-2
DNA: TGTGCCATCAGTGGATTTTTGATGGGACAGGGGTGGTATGGCTACACCTTC; CDR3: CAISGFLMGQGWYGYTF; size: NA; D: TRBD1; V: TRBV10-3; J: TRBJ1-2
DNA: TGTGCCATCAGTGGGACAGGGGACACCTACGAGCAGTACTTC; CDR3: CAISGTGDTYEQYF; size: NA; D: TRBD1; V: TRBV10-3; J: TRBJ2-7
DNA: TGTGCCAGCAGTACTTCCGTGCCAAGCAATCAGCCCCAGCATTTT; CDR3: CASSTSVPSNQPQHF; size: NA; D: NA; V: TRBV6-5; J: TRBJ1-5
DNA: TGTGCCAGTAGTAGGGGCCGTCAGGGGTTTTTAGCTCTGGATGGCTACACCTTC; CDR3: CASSRGRQGFLALDGYTF; size: NA; D: NA; V: TRBV19; J: TRBJ1-2
DNA: TGTGCCAGCAGCCCAGACTCCCGTGCGGATTCCAAAGCTTTCTTT; CDR3: CASSPDSRADSKAFF; size: NA; D: NA; V: TRBV7-3; J: TRBJ1-1
DNA: TGTGCCAGCAGCTTAGATACGGAGACAGATACGCAGTATTTT; CDR3: CASSLDTETDTQYF; size: NA; D: NA; V: TRBV11-3; J: TRBJ2-3